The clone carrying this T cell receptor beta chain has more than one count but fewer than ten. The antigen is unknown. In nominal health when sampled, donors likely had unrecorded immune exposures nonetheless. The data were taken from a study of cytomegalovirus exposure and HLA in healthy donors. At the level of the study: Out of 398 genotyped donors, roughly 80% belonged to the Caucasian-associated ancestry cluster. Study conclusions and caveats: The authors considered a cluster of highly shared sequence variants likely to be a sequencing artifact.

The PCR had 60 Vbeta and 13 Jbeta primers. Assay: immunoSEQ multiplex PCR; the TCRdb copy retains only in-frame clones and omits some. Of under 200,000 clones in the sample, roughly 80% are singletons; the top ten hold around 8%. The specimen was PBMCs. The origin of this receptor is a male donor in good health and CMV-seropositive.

For the CDR3, the DNA is TGCGCCAGCAGTCGGGGAGATAGCTCTGAAGCTTTCTTT. It encodes CASSRGDSSEAFF. The chain has TRBV10-1 and TRBJ1-1; D remains unclear. The CDR3 totals 13 residues. V gave up 5 bases and J gave up 6 bases, with 13 bases separating them. The V gene's germline CDR1 is WNHNN and CDR2 SYGVQD (reference sequence).